These 11 T cell receptor beta chains originate from one sample sequenced in a study of blood T cell repertoires in COVID-19. The data were produced by immunoSEQ multiplex PCR, yet TCRdb's version contains in-frame clones alone and is incomplete. The sample shows about 440,000 clones, about 91% of them seen only once. Sequences were obtained from peripheral blood. The source is a woman aged 45-65 years with COVID-19, enrolled during active disease.

Written as DNA, the CDR3 is TGTGCCAGCAGGCGAGACAGGGGGCCCTACGAGCAGTACTTC. Its protein product is CASRRDRGPYEQYF. The V gene is TRBV27, the J gene TRBJ2-7; 10 nucleotides match TRBD1. After removal of 6 bases from V and 2 bases from J, the junction contained 4 bases not matched to a gene. Germline CDR1 and CDR2: MNHEY and SMNVEV (reference sequence). The CDR3 sequence is 14 residues long.

The rearrangement links TRBV19 to TRBJ2-7; maybe TRBD1 (6 bases). The CDR3 is 15 residues long. Trimming took off 2 bases at V and 0 bases at J, with 11 bases between the two ends. From germline, CDR1 is LNHDA and CDR2 SQIVND (reference sequence). The CDR3 DNA reads TGTGCCAGTAGTATAAGGCAGGGGCCCTCCTACGAGCAGTACTTC. Residues: CASSIRQGPSYEQYF.

This chain connects TRBV6-5 to TRBJ2-1, with 7 bases fitting TRBD2. V lost 7 bases to trimming and J lost 4 bases; unmatched junction nucleotides: 10. The V gene's germline CDR1 is MNHEY and CDR2 SVGAGI. The CDR3 is 15 amino acids. The CDR3 coding sequence is TGTGCCAGCACCCCGGTGGGAGGGACGTACAATGAGCAGTTCTTC. Translated: CASTPVGGTYNEQFF.

The V call is TRBV28, the J call TRBJ2-7, with D unresolved. The germline V and J ends were trimmed by 8 bases and 3 bases, with 20 bases remaining between them. Germline V gene sequence: CDR1 MDHEN, CDR2 SYDVKM. The CDR3 loop spans 15 amino acids. CDR3 loop: CASGSTNKNGYEQYF. CDR3 nucleotide sequence: TGTGCCAGCGGCAGCACTAACAAAAACGGCTACGAGCAGTACTTC.

This chain connects TRBV10-2 to TRBJ2-3; 9 bases align to TRBD1. The J segment lost 1 base and the V segment lost 2 bases, leaving 1 base of the junction unmatched. The germline V gene encodes CDR1 WSHSY and CDR2 SAAADI. This CDR3 is 15 amino acids long. CDR3: CASSETGGRTDTQYF. CDR3 sequence (DNA): TGCGCCAGCAGTGAGACAGGGGGCCGCACAGATACGCAGTATTTT.

This clone was picked up a small number of times. The chain combines TRBV5-1 with TRBJ1-1; 9 bases agree with TRBD1. This CDR3 is built from 13 residues. The V segment lost 1 base and the J segment 11 bases; nucleotides outside the gene matches: 6. From germline, CDR1 is SGHRS and CDR2 YFSETQ. This CDR3 reads CASSLSGDREAFF. CDR3 bases: TGCGCCAGCAGCTTGAGCGGGGACAGGGAGGCTTTCTTT.

The rearrangement links TRBV9 to TRBJ1-3; tentative D call: TRBD1 (5 bases). Trimming shortened V by 3 bases and J by 0 bases, and 13 bases separated the two germline ends. The germline CDR1 and CDR2 sequences are SGDLS and YYNGEE. This CDR3 has 16 residues. CDR3 nucleotides: TGTGCCAGCAGCGCCTATCAGACAGTCTCTGGAAACACCATATATTTT. As protein: CASSAYQTVSGNTIYF.

The chain recombines TRBV10-3 with TRBJ2-6; D is possibly TRBD2 (6 bases). CDR1 is ENHRY, CDR2 SYGVKD, per germline. V was cut by 3 bases and J by 2 bases, with 8 bases left in between. This CDR3 region has 15 residues. This chain's CDR3 is CAISELATGANVLTF. The CDR3, as DNA: TGTGCCATCAGTGAACTAGCAACTGGGGCCAACGTCCTGACTTTC.

V is TRBV13 and J is TRBJ1-1; TRBD1 is a possible D gene (6 bases). The CDR3 extends over 14 amino acids. Deletions cut 8 bases from V and 5 bases from J, with 18 bases between. Germline-derived CDR1 and CDR2 are PRHDT and FYEKMQ (reference sequence). For the CDR3, the DNA is TGTGCCAGCCTTCAGGAAAAAAGGGGGACTGAAGCTTTCTTT. Translation gives CASLQEKRGTEAFF. Filled out from reference TRBV13 and TRBJ1-1, the complete variable domain reads AAGVIQSPRHLIKEKRETATLKCYPIPRHDTVYWYQQGPGQDPQFLISFYEKMQSDKGSIPDRFSAQQFSDYHSELNMSSLELGDSALYFCASLQEKRGTEAFFGQGTRLTVV.

The gene calls are TRBV5-4 and TRBJ2-7, with 12 nucleotides matching TRBD2. The CDR3 runs 14 residues. V dropped 3 bases and J dropped 5; count of bases not matched to a gene: 3. Looked up from germline, CDR1 is SGHNT and CDR2 is YYREEE (reference sequence). CDR3: CASSSRLAGDEQYF. CDR3 DNA: TGTGCCAGCAGCTCCAGACTAGCGGGGGACGAGCAGTACTTC.

This clone has a handful of counts. The chain recombines TRBV5-4 with TRBJ1-2, with 7 bases that match TRBD1. The CDR3 is 16 residues long. V lost 0 bases to trimming and J lost 3 bases; unmatched junction nucleotides: 8. Germline V gene sequence: CDR1 SGHNT, CDR2 YYREEE (reference sequence). Here the CDR3 DNA reads TGTGCCAGCAGCTTGGGTTATCAAGGACAGGACTATGGCTACACCTTC. Translated, it gives CASSLGYQGQDYGYTF.